These T cell receptor beta chains were read from a single sample in a study of T cell responses to AZD1222 COVID-19 vaccine. Assay: immunoSEQ multiplex PCR; the TCRdb copy retains only in-frame clones and omits some. The data hold around 140,000 clones, with 65% to 90% observed a single time. The sequencing used peripheral blood, collected 28 days after the second dose of the MenACWY control vaccine. The receptors here all came from an adult who received the MenACWY meningococcal vaccine as a control. The CDR3 runs from the conserved cysteine through the conserved F or W. The order of the fields is V gene, J gene, CDR3 protein.

V gene: TRBV12-3/TRBV12-4; J gene: TRBJ1-2; CDR3 protein: CASSFTENYGYTF
V gene: TRBV6-5; J gene: TRBJ1-5; CDR3 protein: CASSPRGELQPQHF
V gene: TRBV9; J gene: TRBJ2-1; CDR3 protein: CATTRGTGSPFGDEQFF
V gene: TRBV7-9; J gene: TRBJ1-2; CDR3 protein: CASSLDRSANYGYTF
V gene: TRBV19; J gene: TRBJ1-3; CDR3 protein: CASSISDRGLSGNTIYF
V gene: TRBV12-3/TRBV12-4; J gene: TRBJ2-7; CDR3 protein: CASRTGYEQYF
V gene: TRBV30; J gene: TRBJ1-5; CDR3 protein: CAWSVPPQPQHF
V gene: TRBV6-4; J gene: TRBJ2-3; CDR3 protein: CASSPGTLGTDTQYF
V gene: TRBV5-1; J gene: TRBJ1-2; CDR3 protein: CASSLAPRGEGYTF
V gene: TRBV11-3; J gene: TRBJ2-7; CDR3 protein: CASSLVFLGEQYF
V gene: TRBV15; J gene: TRBJ1-3; CDR3 protein: CATSRDRDRAPHTIYF
V gene: TRBV18; J gene: TRBJ1-1; CDR3 protein: CASSPKSEAFF
V gene: TRBV6-5; J gene: TRBJ1-2; CDR3 protein: CASSSYIYGYTF
V gene: TRBV24-1; J gene: TRBJ1-2; CDR3 protein: CATSDTARGDYGYTF
V gene: TRBV7-2; J gene: TRBJ2-1; CDR3 protein: CASSFTGGAGQFF
V gene: TRBV7-3; J gene: TRBJ2-2; CDR3 protein: CASSLTLGRGTGELFF
V gene: TRBV5-1; J gene: TRBJ1-1; CDR3 protein: CASSADNTEAFF
V gene: TRBV2; J gene: TRBJ1-2; CDR3 protein: CASNLVGGAPGGYTF
V gene: TRBV28; J gene: TRBJ1-1; CDR3 protein: CASSLPLAFEAFF
V gene: TRBV12-3/TRBV12-4; J gene: TRBJ2-1; CDR3 protein: CASSRNDNEQFF
V gene: TRBV5-1; J gene: TRBJ1-4; CDR3 protein: CASSLGQGGEKLFF
V gene: TRBV24-1; J gene: TRBJ1-5; CDR3 protein: CATSDLRDSNQPQHF
V gene: TRBV25-1; J gene: TRBJ2-5; CDR3 protein: CASSQENQYF
V gene: TRBV29-1; J gene: TRBJ1-1; CDR3 protein: CSVAQVLNTEAFF
V gene: TRBV19; J gene: TRBJ1-1; CDR3 protein: CASFSQRRGTEAFF
V gene: TRBV24-1; J gene: TRBJ1-2; CDR3 protein: CATRAGHLSGYTF
V gene: TRBV6-5; J gene: TRBJ1-1; CDR3 protein: CASSGQRNTEAFF
V gene: TRBV27; J gene: TRBJ1-5; CDR3 protein: CASSSGTGVDQPQHF
V gene: TRBV5-6; J gene: TRBJ1-5; CDR3 protein: CASSLWQGGNQPQHF
V gene: TRBV21-1; J gene: TRBJ1-2; CDR3 protein: CASSKEGRITGGYTF
V gene: TRBV2; J gene: TRBJ1-1; CDR3 protein: CASHQQGGTEAFF
V gene: TRBV28; J gene: TRBJ2-1; CDR3 protein: CASSLGQGGDEQFF
V gene: TRBV6-6; J gene: TRBJ1-5; CDR3 protein: CASSYPGQGQHF
V gene: TRBV25-1; J gene: TRBJ2-2; CDR3 protein: CASSAPGGKSGELFF
V gene: TRBV27; J gene: TRBJ1-2; CDR3 protein: CASSPGQLYGYTF
V gene: TRBV5-1; J gene: TRBJ1-2; CDR3 protein: CASSPHREGTFNYGYTF
V gene: TRBV29-1; J gene: TRBJ1-5; CDR3 protein: CSATLGRKNQPQHF